This T cell receptor (beta chain) was recorded in a study of blood T cells in healthy people across ages. Study observations and caveats: Observed TCR beta diversity showed a strong correlation with the percentage of naive T cells as measured by flow cytometry. Among long-lived donors, naive CD4+ cells were more numerous and diversity higher than in aged donors. Expanded clonotype changes were possibly confounded by unknown donor CMV status.

A minimum of 7 million PBMCs was isolated per sample. This clonotype was picked up a small number of times. What it binds is unknown. Germline V gene data show CDR1 as MNHEY and CDR2 as SVGEGT. The CDR3 length is 16 residues. After removal of 7 bases from V and 4 bases from J, the junction contained 12 bases not matched to a gene. A second PCR of roughly 7 to 11 cycles used a sample-barcoded 5' primer and a J-beta primer mix. MiXCR was run by TCRdb on the 5' RACE reads, yielding one entry per CDR3 protein. There are roughly 1.4 million distinct CDR3 sequences in the sample; roughly 64% occur only once, and about 6.3% lies in the top ten.

This TCR was recovered from a young man in good health. This sequence joins TRBV6-2 or TRBV6-3 and TRBJ2-2; TRBD1 aligns across 7 bases. The source material was blood. The CDR3 coding sequence is TGTGCCAGCATCCAGGGAGACAGGGTGGGCACCGGGGAGCTGTTTTTT. Its translation is CASIQGDRVGTGELFF.